This entry is about one T cell receptor beta chain. RNA was extracted with the RNeasy kit, and a quantity of 0.5 to 1 ug was reverse transcribed using random hexamers. TCRdb re-called the immunoSEQ multiplex PCR reads with MiXCR, one entry per CDR3 protein. This sample has under 150,000 distinct CDR3 sequences; approximately 94% occur once, and the top ten carry roughly 0.13%. The germline V and J ends were trimmed by 4 bases and 2 bases, with 9 bases remaining between them. CDR1 and CDR2 (germline): LGHDT, YNNKEL (reference sequence). The CDR3 consists of 13 residues. The data originate from a study of CD8 T cells in Susac syndrome.

The clonotype comes from a human donor with multiple sclerosis. The chain has TRBV3-1 and TRBJ2-7; D is unclear. Sequenced input: CD4+ T cells from PBMCs. The CDR3 nucleotides read TGTGCCAGCAGCCGGACCGGAACCTACGAGCAGTACTTC. Amino acids: CASSRTGTYEQYF.